One and the same sample provided the 9 T cell receptor beta chains below, sequenced in a study of OX40 agonist ivuxolimab in advanced cancers. Data came from immunoSEQ multiplex PCR; TCRdb stores just in-frame clones and leaves some out. The sample shows under 25,000 clones, approximately 87% of them seen only once. The sample in question was CD4+ or CD8+ T cells sorted from blood, obtained in a trial of the OX40 agonist ivuxolimab. The receptors come from an adult with an advanced solid tumor such as melanoma, head and neck, liver or kidney cancer.

This clone was observed once. This chain connects TRBV6-5 to TRBJ2-7; 8 bases line up with TRBD2. Judging by the DNA end, TRBJ2-5 fits better; the J call may be wrong. In germline, CDR1 is MNHEY, CDR2 SVGAGI. The CDR3 loop spans 15 amino acids. CDR3 bases: TGTGCCAGCAGTTACGCTAGCGGGCCACAAGAGACCCAGTACTTC. It is translated as CASSYASGPQETQYF.

J is TRBJ2-3 and V is TRBV28, with a weak D call TRBD2 (5 bases). The germline gives CDR1 MDHEN, CDR2 SYDVKM. V gave up 3 bases and J gave up 6 bases, with 13 bases separating them. This CDR3 comprises 14 residues. CDR3 amino acids: CASSLGGYRDTQYF. The DNA of the CDR3 is TGTGCCAGCAGTTTGGGCGGGTACCGCGATACGCAGTATTTT.

V usage is TRBV7-6 and J usage is TRBJ2-3; 12 bases line up with TRBD2. This CDR3 comprises 15 residues. With V trimmed by 4 bases and J by 4 bases, 3 bases remained unmatched. Germline lookup yields CDR1 SGHVS and CDR2 FNYEAQ. The CDR3 here is CASSSSGGASDTQYF. In DNA form, the CDR3 reads TGTGCCAGCAGCTCTAGCGGGGGGGCTTCAGATACGCAGTATTTT.

The chain employs TRBV9 and TRBJ2-3; TRBD1 or TRBD2 may be the D gene (5 bases each). The CDR3 sequence is 16 residues long. Germline loops: CDR1 SGDLS, CDR2 YYNGEE. Trimming pared 4 bases from V and 5 bases from J, leaving 20 bases between. The CDR3 region has the DNA TGTGCCAGCAGCACTCAGTCCGGGGACCCACGAGATACGCAGTATTTT. This translates into CASSTQSGDPRDTQYF.

The chain carries TRBV7-9 and TRBJ1-2; D not resolved. The CDR3 loop spans 15 amino acids. The germline V gene has CDR1 SEHNR and CDR2 FQNEAQ (reference sequence). Trimming stripped 5 bases from V and 4 bases from J, with 17 bases between. CDR3 sequence reads: CASSRANVQLYGYTF. In nucleotides, the CDR3 is TGTGCCAGCAGCCGGGCCAATGTTCAACTCTATGGCTACACCTTC.

This rearrangement joins TRBV6-1 to TRBJ2-7; D is unresolved. CDR1 is MNHNS, CDR2 SASEGT, per germline. V lost 9 bases and J lost 2, with 14 bases in between. CDR3 size: 13 residues. CDR3 amino acids: CASSRVQAYEQYF. The CDR3 DNA reads TGTGCCAGTAGCCGGGTCCAGGCCTACGAGCAGTACTTC.

V is TRBV6-5 and J is TRBJ2-7, with D unresolved. Deletions cut 5 bases from V and 4 bases from J, with 12 bases between. The V gene's germline CDR1 is MNHEY and CDR2 SVGAGI. This CDR3 has 13 residues. CDR3 sequence reads: CASSPSGRYEQYF. In DNA form, the CDR3 reads TGTGCCAGCAGTCCATCCGGTCGGTACGAGCAGTACTTC.

V usage is TRBV9 and J usage is TRBJ2-2; 8 bases match TRBD1. The CDR3 contains 17 residues. The germline V gene encodes CDR1 SGDLS and CDR2 YYNGEE. The ends lost 3 bases at V and 5 bases at J; junction bases unmatched: 12. The CDR3 coding sequence is TGTGCCAGCAGCGGATTGACCCAGGGGGCGGGAACCGGGGAGCTGTTTTTT. Protein sequence: CASSGLTQGAGTGELFF.

The CDR3 nucleotides are TGCGCCAGCAGCTTGGTTGGGGGCTTAAGCACCGGGGAGCTGTTTTTT. Protein sequence: CASSLVGGLSTGELFF. This chain links TRBV5-1 with TRBJ2-2, with a tentative D call TRBD1 (6 bases). Germline assignment: CDR1 SGHRS and CDR2 YFSETQ. V lost 0 bases to trimming and J lost 4 bases, with 13 bases between them. The CDR3 covers 16 residues.